Shown below are 22 T cell receptor beta chains from a single sample sequenced in a study of blood T cells in healthy people across ages. It was with a sample-barcoded 5' primer and a J-beta primer mix that a second PCR of about 6 to 12 cycles was run. TCRdb called the 5' RACE reads again in MiXCR, with one record for every CDR3 protein. The sample contains about 1.8 million distinct CDR3 sequences, 40% to 55% of which appear only once. Sequenced material: blood. The receptors stem from a middle-aged woman in good health.

The CDR3 DNA reads as TGTGCCAGCAGTGGGGGGGCGGTCTCCTACAATGAGCAGTTCTTC. It yields the protein CASSGGAVSYNEQFF. This chain joins TRBV11-2 and TRBJ2-1; D is perhaps TRBD2 (7 bases). The CDR3 consists of 15 residues. V was cut by 6 bases and J by 0 bases, with 12 bases left in between. Germline V gene lookup returns CDR1 SGHAT and CDR2 FQNNGV.

This clonotype showed up just once. V and J are TRBV10-3 and TRBJ2-2; D is unclear. CDR1 ENHRY and CDR2 SYGVKD come from the germline V gene. The CDR3 runs to 12 residues. V was trimmed by 2 bases and J by 8 bases, leaving 6 bases between them. The CDR3 DNA follows: TGTGCCATCAGTGAGCCCCCGGGGGAGCTGTTTTTT. This gives the protein CAISEPPGELFF.

A note on this clonotype: A much more abundant neighbour one base away suggests this may be a read error. The chain recombines TRBV4-2 with TRBJ1-2; TRBD1 matches at 10 bases. Germline V gene data show CDR1 as LGHNA and CDR2 as YNFKEQ. The CDR3 is 19 amino acids. V trimming: 1 base; J trimming: 1 base; junction bases outside the gene matches: 12. CDR3 region: CASSQVKGTGERNNYGYTF. CDR3 DNA: TGTGCCAGCAGCCAAGTAAAGGGGACAGGGGAGCGGAATAACTATGGCTACACCTTC.

Worth noting for this clonotype: One junction end disagrees with the germline gene, perhaps due to a read error. V and J are TRBV27 and TRBJ2-4; D not resolved. The length of the CDR3 is 14 residues. The germline CDR1 and CDR2 sequences are MNHEY and SMNVEV (reference sequence). CDR3 coding DNA: TGTGCCACCAGTTTGTCCCCCCTAGGGTCTGAGCAGTACTTC. Protein: CATSLSPLGSEQYF.

The chain links TRBV2 to TRBJ2-7; TRBD2 matches at 16 bases. V gave up 8 bases and J gave up 2 bases; unmatched junction bases: 12. The CDR3 length is 18 residues. From germline, CDR1 is SNHLY and CDR2 FYNNEI. Here the CDR3 DNA reads TGTGCCAGCGGGGGGACTAGCGGGGGGGACAACAGACCCTACGAGCAGTACTTC. Translated: CASGGTSGGDNRPYEQYF.

This clonotype came up many times. At one end the junction does not follow the germline gene, possibly because of a read error. The chain is built from TRBV4-3 and TRBJ1-2; tentatively, D is TRBD1 (5 bases). The CDR3 is 13 residues long. Per the germline V gene, CDR1 is LGHNA and CDR2 is YSLEER. For the CDR3, the DNA is TGTGCCAGCAGCCCTAGGGGCAACTATGGCTACACCTTC. This gives the protein CASSPRGNYGYTF.

The gene calls are TRBV6-2 or TRBV6-3 and TRBJ1-6; a weak D match, TRBD1 (5 bases). V dropped 6 bases and J dropped 7 bases, with 16 bases sitting between them. CDR1 and CDR2 from the germline V gene are MNHEY and SVGEGT. CDR3 length: 15 residues. The CDR3 spells CASRDPGRTNSPLHF. In DNA form, the CDR3 reads TGTGCCAGCAGGGACCCGGGACGGACAAATTCACCCCTCCACTTT.

The chain uses TRBV5-1 and TRBJ2-4, with a tentative D call TRBD1 (5 bases). The end of the DNA fits TRBJ2-5 better, so the J call may be wrong. Germline V gene sequence: CDR1 SGHRS, CDR2 YFSETQ. There are 13 residues in the CDR3. The CDR3 loop reads CASSPRAKETQYF. Here the CDR3 DNA reads TGCGCCAGCAGCCCCAGGGCTAAAGAGACCCAGTACTTC.

A few counts support this clonotype. The chain links TRBV6-2 or TRBV6-3 to TRBJ2-5, with D possibly TRBD1 on 6 matching bases. The J call may be faulty, since TRBJ2-7 better matches the DNA end. The CDR3 runs 14 residues. Germline CDR1 MNHEY, CDR2 SVGEGT. The CDR3 loop reads CASSLRQANDEQYF. CDR3 DNA sequence: TGTGCCAGCAGTCTACGACAGGCGAATGACGAGCAGTACTTC.

This chain joins TRBV7-2 and TRBJ2-3, with TRBD2 matching 8 bases. V gave up 5 bases and J gave up 7 bases; unmatched junction bases: 8. Germline CDR1 SGHTA, CDR2 FQGNSA. This CDR3 contains 14 residues. The CDR3: CASSPGLALNTQYF. The CDR3, as DNA: TGTGCCAGCAGCCCCGGACTAGCCTTGAATACGCAGTATTTT.

This clonotype was counted only a few times. The chain links TRBV7-2 to TRBJ2-7; D is unclear. V was cut by 1 base and J by 0 bases, with 10 bases left in between. Germline lookup yields CDR1 SGHTA and CDR2 FQGNSA. This CDR3 is built from 15 residues. The CDR3 sequence: CASSLEPRSSYEQYF. As DNA, the CDR3 is TGTGCCAGCAGCTTAGAACCAAGGAGCTCCTACGAGCAGTACTTC.

The chain joins TRBV29-1 to TRBJ1-2; D gene ambiguous. This CDR3 has 11 residues. The germline V and J ends were trimmed by 6 bases and 8 bases, with 13 bases remaining between them. The germline CDR1 and CDR2 sequences are SQVTM and ANQGSEA. The CDR3 loop is CSVPGNRGYTF. The CDR3, as DNA: TGCAGCGTACCGGGGAATAGGGGCTACACCTTC.

This chain joins TRBV7-9 and TRBJ2-6; D ambiguous. Germline V gene sequence: CDR1 SEHNR, CDR2 FQNEAQ (reference sequence). V lost 5 bases, J lost 2 bases, and 10 bases lay in between. CDR3 length equals 15 residues. The DNA of the CDR3 is TGTGCCAGCAGCCGGGCCCAGGCTGGGGCCAACGTCCTGACTTTC. Translation gives CASSRAQAGANVLTF.

The sample holds a few counts of this clonotype. The V gene is TRBV5-4, the J gene TRBJ2-7; possible D gene TRBD1, 6 bases. The J call is in doubt because the DNA end fits TRBJ2-5 better. The CDR3 runs 14 residues. Germline V gene lookup returns CDR1 SGHNT and CDR2 YYREEE (reference sequence). The CDR3 DNA reads as TGTGCCAGCAGCCGAAACAGGGAAAAAGGGACCCAGTACTTC. Translation: CASSRNREKGTQYF.

The chain links TRBV28 to TRBJ1-4; D remains ambiguous. V was trimmed by 5 bases and J by 10 bases, leaving 14 bases between them. Germline CDR1 and CDR2: MDHEN and SYDVKM. The CDR3 totals 13 residues. CDR3 DNA sequence: TGTGCCAGCAGTCTAGAGGTTCGTGGAAAACTGTTTTTT. It yields the protein CASSLEVRGKLFF.

This clonotype was recorded at least ten times. CDR3 sequence reads: CASSSAGGLYNEQFF. The CDR3 region has the DNA TGTGCCAGCAGTTCAGCGGGGGGGTTGTACAATGAGCAGTTCTTC. The J gene is TRBJ2-1, the V gene TRBV28; 10 positions match TRBD2. This CDR3 is 15 amino acids long. V shed 4 bases and J 4 bases; nucleotides not matched to a gene: 4. Germline CDR1 reads MDHEN; CDR2 reads SYDVKM.

With respect to this clonotype: An end of the junction differs from the germline gene, which may be a read error. CDR3 region: CAGSAGQGRSPLHF. DNA for the CDR3: TGTGCCGGCAGCGCGGGACAGGGCAGATCACCCCTCCACTTT. The chain uses TRBV9 and TRBJ1-6; 9 positions agree with TRBD1. CDR1 and CDR2 (germline): SGDLS, YYNGEE. The CDR3 is made up of 14 amino acids.

The chain couples TRBV20-1 to TRBJ2-3, with a possible D match to TRBD1 (5 bases). In germline, CDR1 is DFQATT, CDR2 SNEGSKA (reference sequence). The CDR3 is 15 amino acids. The ends were cut back, 6 bases at V and 0 bases at J, with 16 bases in the middle. The CDR3 sequence is CSAAERTGSTDTQYF. CDR3 nucleotide sequence: TGCAGTGCCGCCGAGAGAACAGGTAGCACAGATACGCAGTATTTT.

This clonotype was seen more than once but under ten times. The chain has TRBV12-3 or TRBV12-4 and TRBJ2-1; TRBD1 agrees at 7 bases. The CDR3 is 15 residues long. V dropped 6 bases and J dropped 7; count of bases not matched to a gene: 12. CDR3 DNA sequence: TGTGCCAGCAGGGTGGGGACAGCCTCGAGGAATGAGCAGTTCTTC. Translation: CASRVGTASRNEQFF.

This chain uses TRBV7-2 with TRBJ2-3, with D hard to call. There are 13 residues in the CDR3. V was pared by 2 bases and J by 4 bases, with 7 bases between. Germline assignment: CDR1 SGHTA and CDR2 FQGNSA. CDR3: CASSLNPPDTQYF. Written as DNA, the CDR3 is TGTGCCAGCAGCTTAAATCCCCCAGATACGCAGTATTTT.

The V gene is TRBV15, the J gene TRBJ2-5, with 7 bases lining up with TRBD1. J gave up 5 bases and V 3 bases, and 3 bases lay outside the gene matches. Germline V gene data show CDR1 as LNHNV and CDR2 as YYDKDF (reference sequence). The CDR3 has 13 residues. The CDR3 region has the DNA TGTGCCACCAGCAGGGACAGGTCGGAGACCCAGTACTTC. It translates to CATSRDRSETQYF.

This clonotype was found a few times. The chain employs TRBV5-1 and TRBJ2-3, with 7 nucleotides matching TRBD2. The trim removed 2 bases at V and 5 bases at J, leaving 8 bases unmatched. This CDR3 region has 15 residues. CDR1 and CDR2 from the germline V gene are SGHRS and YFSETQ. CDR3 nucleotides: TGCGCCAGCAGCTTAGGCGGGGGATCTGAAGATACGCAGTATTTT. This translates into CASSLGGGSEDTQYF.